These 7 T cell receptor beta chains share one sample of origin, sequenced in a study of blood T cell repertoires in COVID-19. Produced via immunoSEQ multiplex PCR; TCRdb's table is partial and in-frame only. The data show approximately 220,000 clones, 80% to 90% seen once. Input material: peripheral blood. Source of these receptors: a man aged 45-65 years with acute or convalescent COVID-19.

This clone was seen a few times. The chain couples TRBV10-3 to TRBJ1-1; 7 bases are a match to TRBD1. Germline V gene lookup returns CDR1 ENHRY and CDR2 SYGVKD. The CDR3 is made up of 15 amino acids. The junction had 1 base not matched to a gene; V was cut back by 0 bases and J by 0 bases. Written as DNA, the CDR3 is TGTGCCATCAGTGAGTCGGGACAGTTGAACACTGAAGCTTTCTTT. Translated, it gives CAISESGQLNTEAFF.

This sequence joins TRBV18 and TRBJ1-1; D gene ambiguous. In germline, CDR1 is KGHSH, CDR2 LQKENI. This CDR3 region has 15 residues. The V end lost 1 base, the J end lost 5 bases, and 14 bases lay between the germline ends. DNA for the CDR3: TGTGCCAGCTCACCACAGGACTCCCTAGGAACTGAAGCTTTCTTT. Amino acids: CASSPQDSLGTEAFF.

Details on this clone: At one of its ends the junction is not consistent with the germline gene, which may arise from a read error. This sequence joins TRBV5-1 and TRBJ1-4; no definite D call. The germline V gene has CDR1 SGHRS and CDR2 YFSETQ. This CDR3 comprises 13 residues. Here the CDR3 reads CASSLDYREKLFF. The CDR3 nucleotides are TGCGCCAGCAGTTTGGACTATCGGGAAAAACTGTTTTTT.

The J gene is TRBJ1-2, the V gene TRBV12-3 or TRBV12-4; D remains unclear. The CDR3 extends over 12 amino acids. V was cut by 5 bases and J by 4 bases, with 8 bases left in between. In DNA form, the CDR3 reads TGTGCCAGCAGTGAGGGATCCTATGGCTACACCTTC. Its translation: CASSEGSYGYTF.

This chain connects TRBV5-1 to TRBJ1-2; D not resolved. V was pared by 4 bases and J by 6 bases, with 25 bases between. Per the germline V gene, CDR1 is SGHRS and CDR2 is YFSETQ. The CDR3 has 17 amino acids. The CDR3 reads CASSLMVDSSVSDGYTF. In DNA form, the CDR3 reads TGCGCCAGCAGCCTCATGGTGGACTCCTCGGTTTCGGATGGCTACACCTTC.

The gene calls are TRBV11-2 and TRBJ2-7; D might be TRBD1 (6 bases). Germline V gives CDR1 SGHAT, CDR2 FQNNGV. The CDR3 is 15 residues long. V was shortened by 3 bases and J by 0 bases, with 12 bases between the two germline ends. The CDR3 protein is CASSLYADSSYEQYF. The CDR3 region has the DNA TGTGCCAGCAGCTTGTATGCGGACAGCTCCTACGAGCAGTACTTC.

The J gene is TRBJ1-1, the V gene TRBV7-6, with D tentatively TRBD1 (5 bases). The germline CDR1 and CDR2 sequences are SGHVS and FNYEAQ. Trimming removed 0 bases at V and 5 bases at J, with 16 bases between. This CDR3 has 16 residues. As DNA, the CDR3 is TGTGCCAGCAGCTTAGCCCCAATGTCCAAGGGGACTGAAGCTTTCTTT. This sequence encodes CASSLAPMSKGTEAFF.